The 10 T cell receptor beta chains below all came from one sample that was sequenced in a study of shared clonotypes between healthy human individuals. Some clones are missing from TCRdb's copy, which holds only in-frame ones; the method was immunoSEQ multiplex PCR. The sample holds around 980,000 clones, more than 75% seen once. The sample taken for sequencing was memory CD4+ T cells from PBMCs. Specified subset: CD45RA-negative fraction. Source of these receptors: a man younger than 35 in good health. Some clones in this sample may be carry-over from other donors' samples.

V gene TRBV29-1 combines with J gene TRBJ2-1; 7 nucleotides line up with TRBD2. Trimming removed 0 bases from V and 8 bases from J; junction bases left unmatched: 10. Germline V gene data show CDR1 as SQVTM and CDR2 as ANQGSEA. The CDR3 has 15 residues. CDR3 nucleotide sequence: TGCAGCGTTGAAGATCGGGGGAGGGCTCTTGATGAGCAGTTCTTC. Its translation is CSVEDRGRALDEQFF.

Concerning this clone itself: It is likely a read error: a sequence one base away is far more abundant. V is TRBV15 and J is TRBJ2-2; D call uncertain. Germline V lookup: CDR1 LNHNV, CDR2 YYDKDF (reference sequence). CDR3 length equals 16 residues. The CDR3: CAISREVILNTGELFF. The CDR3 nucleotides read TGTGCCATCAGCAGAGAAGTAATCTTGAACACCGGGGAGCTGTTTTTT.

About this clone: A far larger clone lies a single base away; this is likely a read error. The gene calls are TRBV9 and TRBJ2-7, with 9 positions matching TRBD1. After removal of 3 bases from V and 0 bases from J, the junction contained 7 bases not matched to a gene. The V gene's germline CDR1 is SGDLS and CDR2 YYNGEE. The CDR3 totals 16 residues. DNA for the CDR3: TGTGCCAGCAGCGCAGGACAGGGGTCAAGCTCCTACGAGCAGTACTTC. It yields the protein CASSAGQGSSSYEQYF. The entire variable domain, with the rest obtained from reference TRBV9 and TRBJ2-7, is as follows: DSGVTQTPKHLITATGQRVTLRCSPRSGDLSVYWYQQSLDQGLQFLIQYYNGEERAKGNILERFSAQQFPDLHSELNLSSLELGDSALYFCASSAGQGSSSYEQYFGPGTRLTVT.

This sequence joins TRBV30 and TRBJ1-4, with D uncertain. Germline values: CDR1 GTSNPN, CDR2 SVGIG (reference sequence). This CDR3 has 13 residues. The V end lost 2 bases, the J end lost 8 bases, and 12 bases lay between the germline ends. CDR3 bases: TGTGCCTGGAGTCTCGGAATGAGGGAAAAACTGTTTTTT. It is translated as CAWSLGMREKLFF.

V is TRBV20-1 and J is TRBJ2-3; D unresolved. V was clipped by 5 bases and J by 3 bases, with 6 bases between them. CDR1 is DFQATT, CDR2 SNEGSKA, per germline (reference sequence). This CDR3 is built from 11 residues. In DNA, the CDR3 is TGCAGTGCTCCCGCAACAGATACGCAGTATTTT. Protein product: CSAPATDTQYF.

In the case of this clone: Distinct nucleotide sequences in the sample also encode this CDR3. The chain combines TRBV20-1 with TRBJ2-7; a weak D match, TRBD2 (5 bases). Between the trimmed V and J ends, which lost 2 bases and 7 bases, there was a span of 9 bases. Germline CDR1 is DFQATT and CDR2 is SNEGSKA (reference sequence). CDR3 size: 11 residues. In nucleotides, the CDR3 is TGCAGTGCTAGACTAGCTAGGGAGCAGTACTTC. This translates into CSARLAREQYF.

Worth noting for this clone: Other DNA sequences in this sample translate to the same CDR3. J is TRBJ1-5 and V is TRBV27, with TRBD1 matching over 7 bases. CDR1 and CDR2 from the germline V gene are MNHEY and SMNVEV (reference sequence). The length of the CDR3 is 13 residues. V lost 6 bases and J lost 3; bases outside the gene matches: 2. CDR3 nucleotide sequence: TGTGCCAGCAGAACAGGGGACAATCAGCCCCAGCATTTT. Amino acid sequence: CASRTGDNQPQHF.

This rearrangement joins TRBV28 to TRBJ2-3; D perhaps matches TRBD2 (5 bases). This CDR3 contains 16 residues. V shed 6 bases and J shed 6 bases, with 22 bases lying between them. In germline, CDR1 is MDHEN, CDR2 SYDVKM. The CDR3 here is CASRSRVGRRGDTQYF. CDR3 bases: TGTGCCAGCAGATCCCGAGTCGGCAGGCGAGGGGATACGCAGTATTTT.

V usage is TRBV2 and J usage is TRBJ2-3, with TRBD2 identical over 10 bases. The CDR3 loop spans 14 amino acids. Germline lookup yields CDR1 SNHLY and CDR2 FYNNEI. V lost 7 bases, J lost 6 bases, and 7 bases stayed unmatched. This CDR3 is CASKDTSGTDTQYF. The CDR3 DNA sequence: TGTGCCAGCAAGGATACTAGCGGGACCGATACGCAGTATTTT.

The gene calls are TRBV4-2 and TRBJ2-6; 14 nucleotides agree with TRBD2. Germline V gives CDR1 LGHNA, CDR2 YNFKEQ. J lost 3 bases, V lost 4 bases, and 8 bases had no gene match. This CDR3 is 19 amino acids long. CDR3 coding DNA: TGTGCCAGCAGCCGCAGACTAGCGGGAGGGCCTGGTGGGGCCAACGTCCTGACTTTC. It translates to CASSRRLAGGPGGANVLTF.